The entry that follows covers one TCR beta chain sequence. What it binds is unknown. CDR3 length equals 12 residues. Germline loops: CDR1 SGHVS, CDR2 FNYEAQ. The V end was cut by 0 bases, the J end by 6 bases, with 6 bases between. The data were taken from a study of immune evolution from preneoplasia to lung adenocarcinoma. Study details: HLA loss of heterozygosity: approximately 7.5% AIS, less than 18% MIA, around 33% ADC, none AAH. Notes on the study in general: T cell clonality was higher in KRAS-mutant than EGFR-mutant or wild-type nodules. Top clone frequencies peaked in normal lung, apparently declining through invasive adenocarcinoma.

TCRdb keeps only in-frame clones here, not all; method: immunoSEQ multiplex PCR. The data hold some 4,600 clones, with approximately 90% observed a single time. Material for sequencing was FFPE invasive lung adenocarcinoma tissue. This clonotype was obtained from a person between 45 and 65 years old with lung adenocarcinoma. The rearrangement links TRBV7-6 to TRBJ2-7; D remains unclear. The CDR3 DNA is TGTGCCAGCAGCTTAGCGGGAAGCGAGCAGTACTTC. It codes for CASSLAGSEQYF.